Below are 14 T cell receptor beta chains sequenced from a single sample in a study of T cell repertoires in cytomegalovirus infection. TCRdb re-called the reads with MiXCR, one entry per CDR3 protein. The sample records fewer than 550,000 distinct CDR3 sequences, approximately 10% being singletons. The sample comprised PBMCs. The source is a human donor in good health (CMV status not recorded). Some clones in this sample may be carry-over from other donors' samples.

This chain uses TRBV7-6 with TRBJ2-3; D gene unclear. Germline V gives CDR1 SGHVS, CDR2 FNYEAQ. Trimming took off 4 bases at V and 0 bases at J, with 11 bases between the two ends. This CDR3 contains 15 residues. The CDR3 protein is CASSSLQTSTDTQYF. CDR3 coding DNA: TGTGCCAGCAGCTCCTTACAGACTAGCACAGATACGCAGTATTTT.

This clonotype was seen many times. The chain carries TRBV19 and TRBJ2-7; D may be TRBD1 (5 bases). V shed 6 bases and J shed 2 bases, with 11 bases lying between them. The CDR3 runs 13 residues. Germline CDR1 LNHDA, CDR2 SQIVND (reference sequence). CDR3 in amino acids: CASRSGPPYEQYF. CDR3 bases: TGTGCCAGTAGATCAGGGCCTCCCTACGAGCAGTACTTC.

This clonotype was counted at least ten times. The chain is built from TRBV28 and TRBJ2-6; no firm D call. CDR1 and CDR2 (germline): MDHEN, SYDVKM. Trimming took 6 bases from V and 0 from J, leaving 9 bases between them. The CDR3 sequence is 15 residues long. The CDR3 DNA reads TGTGCCAGCAGGGGCAGCTCCTCTGGGGCCAACGTCCTGACTTTC. Translation gives CASRGSSSGANVLTF.

This clonotype was detected a few times. This chain joins TRBV6-1 and TRBJ1-1; 7 bases map to TRBD1. Germline loops: CDR1 MNHNS, CDR2 SASEGT. The V gene end was trimmed by 6 bases and the J gene end by 0 bases; junction bases not matched to a gene: 13. CDR3 length: 17 amino acids. CDR3 coding DNA: TGTGCCAGCAGCCACTCCGACAGGGCCATTATGAACACTGAAGCTTTCTTT. Translating it yields CASSHSDRAIMNTEAFF.

In its sample, this clonotype was seen many times. This CDR3 is CASQGTPRATNEKLFF. In nucleotides, the CDR3 is TGTGCCAGCCAAGGGACACCGCGGGCGACTAATGAAAAACTGTTTTTT. This chain uses TRBV7-8 with TRBJ1-4, with D maybe TRBD1 (6 bases). Germline assignment: CDR1 SGHVS and CDR2 FQNEAQ. The CDR3 is 16 residues long. V was trimmed by 8 bases and J by 2 bases, leaving 18 bases between them.

This clonotype has more than one count but fewer than ten. This sequence joins TRBV20-1 and TRBJ2-7; the D gene is possibly TRBD2 (7 bases). CDR3 size: 13 residues. V gave up 5 bases and J gave up 7 bases, with 18 bases separating them. Germline CDR1 and CDR2: DFQATT and SNEGSKA (reference sequence). The CDR3 nucleotides are TGCAGTGCTCCGAGGAGGGGGGGAGGAGAGCAGTACTTC. Its translation is CSAPRRGGGEQYF.

In its sample, this clonotype was seen many times. This chain joins TRBV6-4 and TRBJ2-1; 7 bases match TRBD2. CDR1 MRHNA and CDR2 SNTAGT come from the germline V gene. The CDR3 contains 13 residues. J gave up 9 bases and V 8 bases, and 10 bases lay outside the gene matches. CDR3 sequence: CASGSTSRAEQFF. CDR3 in DNA: TGTGCCAGCGGCTCGACTAGCCGGGCTGAGCAGTTCTTC.

This sequence joins TRBV9 and TRBJ2-1; possibly TRBD1 for D (6 bases). CDR1 SGDLS and CDR2 YYNGEE come from the germline V gene. V was clipped by 3 bases and J by 1 base, with 17 bases between them. The CDR3 extends over 17 amino acids. The CDR3 DNA sequence: TGTGCCAGCAGCGCCCTCCTGTCAGGGGTGTCCTACAATGAGCAGTTCTTC. It specifies CASSALLSGVSYNEQFF.

This clonotype has a handful of counts. The rearrangement uses TRBV20-1 and TRBJ2-7; 15 bases are shared with TRBD2. Trimming at V came to 1 base and at J to 5 bases, leaving 12 bases not matched to a gene. The germline V gene has CDR1 DFQATT and CDR2 SNEGSKA (reference sequence). CDR3 length: 18 residues. The CDR3 DNA reads as TGCAGTGCTAGAGGGACTAGCGGGAGGGTTAATTTTGGCAACGAGCAGTACTTC. Residues: CSARGTSGRVNFGNEQYF.

This clonotype occurred many times. The rearrangement uses TRBV2 and TRBJ1-1, with 7 bases fitting TRBD1. Germline V gives CDR1 SNHLY, CDR2 FYNNEI. Trimming took 6 bases from V and 5 from J; bases not matched to a gene: 6. This CDR3 contains 13 residues. CDR3 coding DNA: TGTGCCAGCAGGTCAGGGGGAAGGACTGAAGCTTTCTTT. Protein sequence: CASRSGGRTEAFF. Filled out from reference TRBV2 and TRBJ1-1, the complete variable domain reads EPEVTQTPSHQVTQMGQEVILRCVPISNHLYFYWYRQILGQKVEFLVSFYNNEISEKSEIFDDQFSVERPDGSNFTLKIRSTKLEDSAMYFCASRSGGRTEAFFGQGTRLTVV.

This clonotype was seen ten or more times. J is TRBJ2-6 and V is TRBV2; D is perhaps TRBD1 (5 bases). Trimming removed 6 bases at V and 1 base at J, with 13 bases between. The CDR3 consists of 16 residues. Germline values: CDR1 SNHLY, CDR2 FYNNEI. The CDR3 reads CASSVSGLSGANVLTF. Here the CDR3 DNA reads TGTGCCAGCAGCGTCTCAGGGTTGTCTGGGGCCAACGTCCTGACTTTC.

This clonotype appeared many times. The chain links TRBV20-1 to TRBJ1-5; TRBD1 is a possible D gene (6 bases). The CDR3 totals 15 residues. Germline V gene sequence: CDR1 DFQATT, CDR2 SNEGSKA (reference sequence). V was pared by 0 bases and J by 5 bases, with 14 bases between. The CDR3 nucleotides are TGCAGTGCTAGAGATAGTCCAGGGGCCCATCAGCCCCAGCATTTT. Amino acid sequence: CSARDSPGAHQPQHF.

This clonotype was seen ten or more times. The rearrangement uses TRBV18 and TRBJ2-1, with D unresolved. Germline CDR1 is KGHSH and CDR2 is LQKENI. Trimming took off 2 bases at V and 2 bases at J, with 7 bases between the two ends. The CDR3 has 14 residues. The CDR3 DNA is TGTGCCAGCTCACCAGGAGCAGCCTACAATGAGCAGTTCTTC. Translated, it gives CASSPGAAYNEQFF.

This clonotype was seen repeatedly, ten times or more. V is TRBV11-2 and J is TRBJ1-1; no clear D gene. V gave up 5 bases and J gave up 5 bases, with 15 bases separating them. The CDR3 totals 14 residues. The germline CDR1 and CDR2 sequences are SGHAT and FQNNGV. CDR3 region: CASSVQLRGTEAFF. CDR3 DNA: TGTGCCAGCAGCGTACAGCTACGAGGGACTGAAGCTTTCTTT.